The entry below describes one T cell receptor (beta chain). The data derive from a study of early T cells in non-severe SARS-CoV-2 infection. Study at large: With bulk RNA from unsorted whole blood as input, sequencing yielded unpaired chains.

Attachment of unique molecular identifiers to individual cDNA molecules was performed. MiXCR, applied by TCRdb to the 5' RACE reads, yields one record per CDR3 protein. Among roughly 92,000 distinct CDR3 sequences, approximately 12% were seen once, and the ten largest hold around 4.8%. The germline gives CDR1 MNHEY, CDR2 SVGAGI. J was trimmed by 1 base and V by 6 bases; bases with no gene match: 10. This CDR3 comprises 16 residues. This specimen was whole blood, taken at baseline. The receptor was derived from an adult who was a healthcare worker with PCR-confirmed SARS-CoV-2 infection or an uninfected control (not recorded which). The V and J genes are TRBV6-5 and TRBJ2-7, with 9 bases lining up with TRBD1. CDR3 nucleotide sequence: TGTGCCAGCAGGGGACCCCGGGACAGGGAGTCCTACGAGCAGTACTTC. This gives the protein CASRGPRDRESYEQYF.